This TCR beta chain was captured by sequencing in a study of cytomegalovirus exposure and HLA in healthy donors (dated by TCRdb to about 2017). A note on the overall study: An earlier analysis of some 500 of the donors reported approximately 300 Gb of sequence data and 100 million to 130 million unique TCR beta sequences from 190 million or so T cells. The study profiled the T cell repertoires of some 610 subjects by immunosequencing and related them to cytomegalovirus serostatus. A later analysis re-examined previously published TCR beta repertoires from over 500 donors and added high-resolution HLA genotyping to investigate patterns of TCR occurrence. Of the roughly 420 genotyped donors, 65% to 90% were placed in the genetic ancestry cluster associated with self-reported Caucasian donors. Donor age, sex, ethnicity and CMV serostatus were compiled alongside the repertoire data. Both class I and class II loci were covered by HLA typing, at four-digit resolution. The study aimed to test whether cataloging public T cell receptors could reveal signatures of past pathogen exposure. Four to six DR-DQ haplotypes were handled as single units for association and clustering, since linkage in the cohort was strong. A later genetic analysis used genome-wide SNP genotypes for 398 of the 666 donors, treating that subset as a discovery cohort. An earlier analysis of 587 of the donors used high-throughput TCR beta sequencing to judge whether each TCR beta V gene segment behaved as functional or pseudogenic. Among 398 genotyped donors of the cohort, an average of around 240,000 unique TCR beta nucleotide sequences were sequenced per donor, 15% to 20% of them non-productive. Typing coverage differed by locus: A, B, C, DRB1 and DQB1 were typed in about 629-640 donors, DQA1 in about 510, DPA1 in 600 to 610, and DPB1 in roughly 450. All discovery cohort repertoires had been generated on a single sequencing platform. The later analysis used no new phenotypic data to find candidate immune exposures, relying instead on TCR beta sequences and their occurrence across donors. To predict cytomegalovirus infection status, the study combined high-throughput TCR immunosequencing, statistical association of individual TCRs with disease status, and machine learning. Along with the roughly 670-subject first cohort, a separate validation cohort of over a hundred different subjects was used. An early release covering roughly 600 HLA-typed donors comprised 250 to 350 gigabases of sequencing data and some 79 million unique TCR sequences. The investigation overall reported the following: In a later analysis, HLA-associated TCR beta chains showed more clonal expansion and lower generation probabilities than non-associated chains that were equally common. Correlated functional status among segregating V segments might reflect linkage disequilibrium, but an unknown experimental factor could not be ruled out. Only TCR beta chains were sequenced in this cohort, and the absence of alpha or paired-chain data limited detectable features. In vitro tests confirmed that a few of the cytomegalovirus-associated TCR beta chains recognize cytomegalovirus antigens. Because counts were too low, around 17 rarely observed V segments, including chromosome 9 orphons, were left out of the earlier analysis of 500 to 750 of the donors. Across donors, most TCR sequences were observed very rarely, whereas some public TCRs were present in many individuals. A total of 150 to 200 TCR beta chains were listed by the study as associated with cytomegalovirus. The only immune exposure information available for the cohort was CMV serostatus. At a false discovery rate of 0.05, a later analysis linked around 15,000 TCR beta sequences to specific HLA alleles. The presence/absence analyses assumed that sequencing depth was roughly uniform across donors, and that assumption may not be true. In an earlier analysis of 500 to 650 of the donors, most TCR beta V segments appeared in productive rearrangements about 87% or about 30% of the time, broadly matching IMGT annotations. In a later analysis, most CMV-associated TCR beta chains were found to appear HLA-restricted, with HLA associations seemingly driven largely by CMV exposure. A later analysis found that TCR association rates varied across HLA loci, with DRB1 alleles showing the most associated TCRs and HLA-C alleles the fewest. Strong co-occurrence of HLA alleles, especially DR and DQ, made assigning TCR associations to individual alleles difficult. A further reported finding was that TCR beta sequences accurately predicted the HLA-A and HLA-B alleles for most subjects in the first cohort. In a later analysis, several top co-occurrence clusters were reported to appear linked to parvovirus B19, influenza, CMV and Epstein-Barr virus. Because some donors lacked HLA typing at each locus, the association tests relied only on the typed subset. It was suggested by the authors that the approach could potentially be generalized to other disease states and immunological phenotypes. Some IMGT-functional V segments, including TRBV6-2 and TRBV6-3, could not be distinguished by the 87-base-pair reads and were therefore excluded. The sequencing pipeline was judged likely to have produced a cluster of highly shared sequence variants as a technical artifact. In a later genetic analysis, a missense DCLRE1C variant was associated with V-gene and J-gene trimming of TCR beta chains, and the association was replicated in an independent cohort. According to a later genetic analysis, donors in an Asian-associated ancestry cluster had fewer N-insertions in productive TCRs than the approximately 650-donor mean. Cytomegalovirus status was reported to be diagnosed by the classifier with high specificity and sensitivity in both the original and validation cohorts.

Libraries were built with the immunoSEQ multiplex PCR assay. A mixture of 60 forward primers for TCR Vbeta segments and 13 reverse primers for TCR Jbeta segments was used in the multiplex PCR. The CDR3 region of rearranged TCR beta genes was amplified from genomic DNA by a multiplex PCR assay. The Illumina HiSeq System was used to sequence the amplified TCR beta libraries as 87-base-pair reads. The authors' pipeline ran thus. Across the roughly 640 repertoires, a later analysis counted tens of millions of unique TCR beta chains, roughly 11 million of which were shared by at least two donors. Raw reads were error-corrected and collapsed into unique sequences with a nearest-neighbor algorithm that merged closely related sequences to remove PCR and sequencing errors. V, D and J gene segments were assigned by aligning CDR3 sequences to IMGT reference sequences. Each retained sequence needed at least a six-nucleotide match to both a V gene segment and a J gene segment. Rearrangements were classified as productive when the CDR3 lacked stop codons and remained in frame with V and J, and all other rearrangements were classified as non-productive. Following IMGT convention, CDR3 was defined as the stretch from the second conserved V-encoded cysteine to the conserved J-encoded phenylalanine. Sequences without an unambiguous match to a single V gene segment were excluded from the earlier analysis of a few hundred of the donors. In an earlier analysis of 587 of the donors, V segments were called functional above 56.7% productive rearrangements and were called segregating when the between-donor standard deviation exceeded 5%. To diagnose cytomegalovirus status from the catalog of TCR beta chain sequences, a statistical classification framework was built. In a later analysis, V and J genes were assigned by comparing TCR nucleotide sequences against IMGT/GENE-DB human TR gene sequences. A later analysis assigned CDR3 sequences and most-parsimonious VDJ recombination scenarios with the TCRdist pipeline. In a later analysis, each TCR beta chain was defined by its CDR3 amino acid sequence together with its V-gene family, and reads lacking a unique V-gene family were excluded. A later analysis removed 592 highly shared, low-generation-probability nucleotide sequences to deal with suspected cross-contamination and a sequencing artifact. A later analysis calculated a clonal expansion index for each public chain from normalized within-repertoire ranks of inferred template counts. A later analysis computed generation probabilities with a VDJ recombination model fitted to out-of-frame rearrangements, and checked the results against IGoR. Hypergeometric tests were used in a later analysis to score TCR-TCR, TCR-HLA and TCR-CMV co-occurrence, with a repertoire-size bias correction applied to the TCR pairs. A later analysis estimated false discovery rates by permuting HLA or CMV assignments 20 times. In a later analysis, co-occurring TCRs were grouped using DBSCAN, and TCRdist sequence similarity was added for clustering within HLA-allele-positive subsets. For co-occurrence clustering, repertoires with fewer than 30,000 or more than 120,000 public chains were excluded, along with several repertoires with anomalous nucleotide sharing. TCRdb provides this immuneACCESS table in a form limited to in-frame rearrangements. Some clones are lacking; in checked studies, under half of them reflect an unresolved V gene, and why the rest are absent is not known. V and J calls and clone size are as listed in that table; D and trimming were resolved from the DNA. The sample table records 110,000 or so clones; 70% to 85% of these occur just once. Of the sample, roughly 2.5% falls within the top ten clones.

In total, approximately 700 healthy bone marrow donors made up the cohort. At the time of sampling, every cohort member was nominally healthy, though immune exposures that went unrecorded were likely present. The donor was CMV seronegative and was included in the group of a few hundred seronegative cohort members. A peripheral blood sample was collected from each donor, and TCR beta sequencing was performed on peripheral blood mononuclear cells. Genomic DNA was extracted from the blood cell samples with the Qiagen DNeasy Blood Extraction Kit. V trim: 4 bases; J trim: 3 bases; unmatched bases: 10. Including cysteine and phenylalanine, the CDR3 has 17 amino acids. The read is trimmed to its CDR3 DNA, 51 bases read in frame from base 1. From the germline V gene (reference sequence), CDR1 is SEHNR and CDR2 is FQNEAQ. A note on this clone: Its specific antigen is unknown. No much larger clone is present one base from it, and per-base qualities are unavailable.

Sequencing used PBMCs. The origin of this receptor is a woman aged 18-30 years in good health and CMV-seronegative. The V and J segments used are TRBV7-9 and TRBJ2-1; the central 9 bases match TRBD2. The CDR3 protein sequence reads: CASSWGWSSGVYNEQFF. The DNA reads TGTGCCAGCAGCTGGGGATGGTCTAGCGGGGTCTACAATGAGCAGTTCTTC.